These 31 T cell receptor beta chains share one sample of origin, sequenced in a study of T cell responses to AZD1222 COVID-19 vaccine. TCRdb's table, derived via immunoSEQ multiplex PCR, lists solely in-frame clones and lacks some. There are about 140,000 clones in the sample; roughly 91% occur only once, and 6% to 7.5% lies in the top ten. Specimen: peripheral blood, collected 28 days after the second AZD1222 dose. Receptor source: an adult who received the AZD1222 COVID-19 vaccine.

The gene calls are TRBV5-4 and TRBJ2-5, with 12 bases that match TRBD1. Germline V gives CDR1 SGHNT, CDR2 YYREEE (reference sequence). This CDR3 region has 16 residues. Unmatched junction bases numbered 8, after V lost 3 bases and J lost 5 bases. CDR3: CASSWGTGGERETQYF. In DNA form, the CDR3 reads TGTGCCAGCAGCTGGGGGACAGGGGGCGAACGGGAGACCCAGTACTTC.

The chain is built from TRBV27 and TRBJ2-7; D gene ambiguous. V was cut by 2 bases and J by 1 base, with 6 bases left in between. The germline V gene encodes CDR1 MNHEY and CDR2 SMNVEV (reference sequence). The CDR3 runs to 13 residues. Here the CDR3 DNA reads TGTGCCAGCAGTTTAGAGGCTTCCTACGAGCAGTACTTC. Residues: CASSLEASYEQYF.

V usage is TRBV11-3 and J usage is TRBJ1-1; 9 bases match TRBD1. The CDR3 is 15 residues long. Germline lookup yields CDR1 SGHNT and CDR2 YENEEA. V was pared by 6 bases and J by 1 base, with 6 bases of the junction left unmatched. The CDR3 region has the DNA TGTGCCAGCAGTCATCGACAGGGGGAGAACACTGAAGCTTTCTTT. It yields the protein CASSHRQGENTEAFF.

V and J are TRBV19 and TRBJ1-5; 9 bases line up with TRBD1. Germline CDR1 reads LNHDA; CDR2 reads SQIVND (reference sequence). The CDR3 is 22 amino acids. V lost 4 bases to trimming and J lost 1 base; unmatched junction nucleotides: 23. Here the CDR3 DNA reads TGTGCCAGTAGTACAGACCTCTACAGGGGGCGCGGGTCGTGGTCCAGCAATCAGCCCCAGCATTTT. It codes for CASSTDLYRGRGSWSSNQPQHF.

V usage is TRBV10-3 and J usage is TRBJ2-1; maybe TRBD1 (6 bases). In germline, CDR1 is ENHRY, CDR2 SYGVKD. Trimming pared 6 bases from V and 4 bases from J, leaving 13 bases between. The CDR3 spans 14 residues. CDR3 residues: CAISAAGEYNEQFF. The CDR3 region has the DNA TGTGCCATCAGCGCGGCAGGGGAATACAATGAGCAGTTCTTC.

This chain uses TRBV7-2 with TRBJ1-2, with D possibly TRBD1 on 6 matching bases. The length of the CDR3 is 14 residues. Germline V gives CDR1 SGHTA, CDR2 FQGNSA. V dropped 5 bases and J dropped 2 bases, with 12 bases sitting between them. The chain's CDR3 is CASSNGGRNYGYTF. The CDR3 region has the DNA TGTGCCAGCAGCAATGGGGGGCGGAACTATGGCTACACCTTC.

The chain uses TRBV6-1 and TRBJ1-2, with a weak D call TRBD1 (5 bases). V was trimmed by 1 base and J by 5 bases, leaving 14 bases between them. The V gene's germline CDR1 is MNHNS and CDR2 SASEGT. The CDR3 runs to 15 residues. The CDR3 bases are TGTGCCAGCAGTGAAGATGGCAGGGAGAGGTATGGCTACACCTTC. Its translation is CASSEDGRERYGYTF.

The rearrangement joins TRBV6-8 to TRBJ2-1, with 7 bases identical to TRBD2. The CDR3 loop spans 16 amino acids. Trimming at V came to 7 bases and at J to 7 bases, leaving 16 bases not matched to a gene. CDR1 MNHGY and CDR2 SAAAGT come from the germline V gene. Here the CDR3 reads CASTPPRTSTVNEQFF. CDR3 coding DNA: TGTGCCAGCACCCCACCGCGGACTAGTACAGTGAATGAGCAGTTCTTC.

This chain uses TRBV7-9 with TRBJ2-1, with D hard to call. The CDR3 loop spans 14 amino acids. Germline V CDR1 and CDR2: SEHNR, FQNEAQ (reference sequence). The V end lost 2 bases, the J end lost 0 bases, and 5 bases lay between the germline ends. The CDR3 DNA sequence: TGTGCCAGCAGCTTAACGAGCTCCTACAATGAGCAGTTCTTC. This sequence encodes CASSLTSSYNEQFF.

This chain uses TRBV28 with TRBJ2-1, with 11 bases that match TRBD1. J gave up 4 bases and V 5 bases, and 1 base lay outside the gene matches. Germline CDR1 reads MDHEN; CDR2 reads SYDVKM. CDR3 length: 14 amino acids. CDR3 loop: CASSGTGGYNEQFF. For the CDR3, the DNA is TGTGCCAGCAGTGGGACAGGGGGGTACAATGAGCAGTTCTTC.

The chain links TRBV7-9 to TRBJ2-3, with 10 bases aligning to TRBD1. Germline CDR1 and CDR2: SEHNR and FQNEAQ (reference sequence). This CDR3 is built from 16 residues. The trim removed 1 base at V and 1 base at J, leaving 2 bases unmatched. CDR3 in amino acids: CASSLVGTGGTDTQYF. In DNA, the CDR3 is TGTGCCAGCAGCTTAGTGGGGACAGGGGGCACAGATACGCAGTATTTT.

This chain uses TRBV6-5 with TRBJ1-5; tentatively, D is TRBD1 (5 bases). Trimming cost V 6 bases and J 0 bases, with 12 bases left between them. CDR1 is MNHEY and CDR2 is SVGAGI in the germline V gene. The CDR3 covers 15 residues. In nucleotides, the CDR3 is TGTGCCAGCAGCAAGGGACTGTTTAGCAATCAGCCCCAGCATTTT. The encoded protein is CASSKGLFSNQPQHF.

This sequence joins TRBV30 and TRBJ2-1; 7 bases are a match to TRBD2. The germline V gene encodes CDR1 GTSNPN and CDR2 SVGIG (reference sequence). The ends lost 1 base at V and 7 bases at J; junction bases unmatched: 7. The CDR3 extends over 14 amino acids. The CDR3 loop is CAWSAGLSGNEQFF. The DNA for the CDR3 is TGTGCCTGGAGTGCGGGACTAAGTGGGAATGAGCAGTTCTTC.

The chain recombines TRBV7-2 with TRBJ2-2; 14 bases fit TRBD2. V trimming: 9 bases; J trimming: 6 bases; junction bases outside the gene matches: 6. The CDR3 contains 15 residues. CDR1 is SGHTA and CDR2 is FQGNSA in the germline V gene. The DNA for the CDR3 is TGTGCCAGGACTAGCGGGGGGGTTGAATCCGGGGAGCTGTTTTTT. Translated: CARTSGGVESGELFF.

The V call is TRBV18, the J call TRBJ2-7; tentatively, D is TRBD1 or TRBD2 (5 bases each). CDR3 length equals 15 residues. CDR1 KGHSH and CDR2 LQKENI come from the germline V gene. Between the trimmed V and J ends, which lost 1 base and 5 bases, there was a span of 15 bases. Here the CDR3 reads CASSPLKRGVDEQYF. CDR3 DNA: TGTGCCAGCTCACCACTGAAGCGAGGGGTCGACGAGCAGTACTTC.

The chain carries TRBV7-9 and TRBJ1-1; D possibly corresponds to TRBD1 (6 bases). The germline V gene encodes CDR1 SEHNR and CDR2 FQNEAQ (reference sequence). V lost 2 bases, J lost 8 bases, and 30 bases lay in between. The CDR3 is made up of 19 amino acids. The CDR3 DNA sequence: TGTGCCAGCAGCTTACAAATCGGCCGGGGACATCATCGCCCATCCGAAGCTTTCTTT. Protein: CASSLQIGRGHHRPSEAFF. The variable domain in full, completed from reference TRBV7-9 and TRBJ1-1, reads DTGVSQNPRHKITKRGQNVTFRCDPISEHNRLYWYRQTLGQGPEFLTYFQNEAQLEKSRLLSDRFSAERPKGSFSTLEIQRTEQGDSAMYLCASSLQIGRGHHRPSEAFFGQGTRLTVV.

This chain uses TRBV6-5 with TRBJ2-2; the match to TRBD1 covers 11 bases. Germline CDR1 and CDR2: MNHEY and SVGAGI. This CDR3 spans 15 amino acids. V lost 6 bases to trimming and J lost 6 bases; unmatched junction nucleotides: 6. In DNA, the CDR3 is TGTGCCAGCAGCTACATGGGACAGGGGGCCGGGGAGCTGTTTTTT. Protein sequence: CASSYMGQGAGELFF.

J is TRBJ1-5 and V is TRBV18; D is possibly TRBD1 (5 bases). Germline V lookup: CDR1 KGHSH, CDR2 LQKENI. Trimming removed 4 bases at V and 2 bases at J, with 12 bases between. The length of the CDR3 is 15 residues. The CDR3 sequence is CASSLGQGGNQPQHF. Here the CDR3 DNA reads TGTGCCAGCTCACTTGGGCAGGGCGGCAATCAGCCCCAGCATTTT.

The chain carries TRBV7-3 and TRBJ1-1, with D possibly TRBD1 on 5 matching bases. The CDR3 has 13 amino acids. In germline, CDR1 is SGHTA, CDR2 FQGTGA. Trimming pared 5 bases from V and 1 base from J, leaving 8 bases between. CDR3 nucleotide sequence: TGTGCCAGCAGCCTGGGGCAGAACACTGAAGCTTTCTTT. Translated, it gives CASSLGQNTEAFF.

The chain couples TRBV4-2 to TRBJ2-7; no reliable D call. The germline CDR1 and CDR2 sequences are LGHNA and YNFKEQ. With 0 bases removed from V and 3 bases from J, the gap between germline ends came to 6 bases. There are 13 residues in the CDR3. DNA of the CDR3: TGTGCCAGCAGCCAAGAGTTCGTCTACGAGCAGTACTTC. It specifies CASSQEFVYEQYF.

The V and J genes are TRBV5-1 and TRBJ1-1; D uncertain. CDR3 length: 14 amino acids. Trimming stripped 0 bases from V and 11 bases from J, with 17 bases between. Germline V lookup: CDR1 SGHRS, CDR2 YFSETQ. CDR3 region: CASSLAESGSGAFF. CDR3 coding DNA: TGCGCCAGCAGCTTGGCCGAGTCGGGTAGCGGCGCTTTCTTT.

This chain uses TRBV2 with TRBJ1-2, with D maybe TRBD1 (6 bases). Trimming pared 1 base from V and 8 bases from J, leaving 17 bases between. The CDR3 extends over 15 amino acids. CDR1 is SNHLY and CDR2 is FYNNEI in the germline V gene. The chain's CDR3 is CASSEGGLSAWGYTF. The CDR3 bases are TGTGCCAGCAGTGAAGGGGGGCTATCGGCGTGGGGCTACACCTTC.

The chain has TRBV7-9 and TRBJ1-5; D is unresolved. Germline CDR1 reads SEHNR; CDR2 reads FQNEAQ (reference sequence). The CDR3 sequence is 14 residues long. The V gene lost 5 bases and the J gene lost 2 bases, with 10 bases spanning the gap. CDR3 in DNA: TGTGCCAGCAGCCTAGAAAAGGGCAATCAGCCCCAGCATTTT. It encodes CASSLEKGNQPQHF.

The chain joins TRBV28 to TRBJ2-5; D gene uncertain. The germline V gene encodes CDR1 MDHEN and CDR2 SYDVKM. The ends were cut back, 3 bases at V and 2 bases at J, with 10 bases in the middle. The CDR3 spans 14 residues. As DNA, the CDR3 is TGTGCCAGCAGTTTTCCGTCTGGACAAGAGACCCAGTACTTC. This encodes CASSFPSGQETQYF.

The chain links TRBV19 to TRBJ2-3; the D gene is possibly TRBD2 (6 bases). CDR1 LNHDA and CDR2 SQIVND come from the germline V gene (reference sequence). The V end was cut by 2 bases, the J end by 7 bases, with 16 bases between. This CDR3 is 15 amino acids long. The chain's CDR3 is CASSIRPDYRNTQYF. The CDR3, as DNA: TGTGCCAGTAGTATAAGGCCGGACTATAGGAATACGCAGTATTTT.

The chain has TRBV7-9 and TRBJ1-5, with no clear D. The ends were cut back, 0 bases at V and 3 bases at J, with 6 bases in the middle. CDR1 SEHNR and CDR2 FQNEAQ come from the germline V gene (reference sequence). The CDR3 spans 14 residues. CDR3 protein: CASSLAGFNQPQHF. CDR3 in DNA: TGTGCCAGCAGCTTAGCAGGGTTCAATCAGCCCCAGCATTTT.

The chain carries TRBV28 and TRBJ2-7; D uncertain. Trimming left V 4 bases short and J 7 bases short, with 11 bases between. The germline V gene encodes CDR1 MDHEN and CDR2 SYDVKM. The CDR3 is 12 amino acids. CDR3 coding DNA: TGTGCCAGCAGTTCCAGATTAAGGGAGCAGTACTTC. It is translated as CASSSRLREQYF.

The chain combines TRBV6-1 with TRBJ1-2, with D uncertain. The V gene lost 2 bases and the J gene lost 3 bases, with 10 bases spanning the gap. CDR1 MNHNS and CDR2 SASEGT come from the germline V gene. The CDR3 loop spans 14 amino acids. CDR3 DNA sequence: TGTGCCAGCAGTGAATACGGAGGTGACTATGGCTACACCTTC. Translating it yields CASSEYGGDYGYTF.

V is TRBV3-1 (or the pseudogene TRBV3-2) and J is TRBJ2-2; tentative D call: TRBD2 (5 bases). CDR1 is LGHDT and CDR2 is YNNKEL in the germline V gene (reference sequence). The CDR3 is 17 residues long. Trimming shortened V by 0 bases and J by 1 base, and 12 bases separated the two germline ends. The CDR3 DNA follows: TGTGCCAGCAGCCAAGACGTAGCTAGCTTGAACACCGGGGAGCTGTTTTTT. The encoded protein is CASSQDVASLNTGELFF.

This chain uses TRBV2 with TRBJ2-3; 11 bases are shared with TRBD2. Unmatched junction bases numbered 11, after V lost 2 bases and J lost 7 bases. Germline CDR1 and CDR2: SNHLY and FYNNEI. The CDR3 spans 17 residues. The CDR3 nucleotides read TGTGCCAGCAGTGAAAGGGTAGCGGGGGGGCCGTCCAATACGCAGTATTTT. Translating gives CASSERVAGGPSNTQYF.

J is TRBJ1-4 and V is TRBV9, with a possible D match to TRBD1 (6 bases). The CDR3 runs to 14 residues. The germline V gene has CDR1 SGDLS and CDR2 YYNGEE. Trimming shortened V by 3 bases and J by 4 bases, and 10 bases separated the two germline ends. CDR3 in DNA: TGTGCCAGCAGCGCCGGACAGTATAATGAAAAACTGTTTTTT. Encoded protein: CASSAGQYNEKLFF.